This T cell receptor beta chain emerged from a study of blood T cells in healthy people across ages. Trimming removed 3 bases from V and 6 bases from J, with 7 bases in between. The length of the CDR3 is 11 residues. CDR1 is SGDLS and CDR2 is YYNGEE in the germline V gene. With a J-beta primer mix and a sample-barcoded 5' primer, a second PCR ran about 6 to 11 cycles. A template-switch adaptor that had 12 random nucleotides put a tag on each cDNA molecule. Sequencing yielded, for each sample, at least 2.5 million paired-end reads carrying CDR3. One entry per CDR3 protein, called by TCRdb with MiXCR from the 5' RACE reads. The data hold approximately 800,000 distinct CDR3 sequences, with around 62% observed a single time. The total RNA that was extracted per sample amounted to at least 5 micrograms.

The sequenced sample was blood. The chain joins TRBV9 to TRBJ2-7, with D perhaps matching TRBD2 (5 bases). The sequence derives from a man between 25 and 39 years old in good health. CDR3 residues: CASSAGFEQYF. In DNA form, the CDR3 reads TGTGCCAGCAGCGCGGGGTTCGAGCAGTACTTC.